This T cell receptor (beta chain) appears in the sequencing data of a study of blood T cell repertoires in COVID-19. Study overall: Acute-phase and convalescent COVID-19 samples originated in the United States, Italy and Spain. PBMCs, B-cell-depleted T cells, or T cells provided the cDNA or gDNA that made up the material.

Original processing methods: The assay estimated nucleated cells by amplifying reference gene primers. Libraries were prepared by immunoSEQ multiplex PCR; TCRdb keeps only in-frame clonotypes and omits some of them. D and trimming come from the DNA, and the V and J calls and clone size come from that table. The repertoire consists of around 620,000 clones, with about nine tenths occurring once and the leading ten covering around 0.3%. Looked up from germline, CDR1 is MNHEY and CDR2 is SMNVEV (reference sequence). This CDR3 is 11 amino acids long. The V and J ends lost 10 bases and 5 bases, in that order; junction bases with no gene match: 3.

The sequenced sample was peripheral blood. The chain uses TRBV27 and TRBJ1-2; 8 positions match TRBD1. The sequence came from a woman aged 18-35 years with acute or convalescent COVID-19. The CDR3 region is CATWTGYGYTF. The CDR3 DNA sequence: TGTGCCACCTGGACAGGGTATGGCTACACCTTC.